What follows describes a single T cell receptor (beta chain). It lacks a known antigen. Per-base quality was not reported, and no clone a single base away is much larger than it. Participants in the prospective study were aged roughly 18 to 100 years, lived in approximately 26 United States geographic areas, and enrolled through a virtual design. To assign participants to cohorts, the prospective study relied on clinical history that participants themselves reported in a screening survey and a study questionnaire. Recovered participants in ImmuneRACE Cohort 3 were defined by two consecutive negative NP/OP PCR tests, clearance by a healthcare professional, or resolution of symptoms. In the prospective study, whole blood, serum and a nasopharyngeal or oropharyngeal swab were collected from each participant by mobile phlebotomists. Additional blood draws and questionnaires over a roughly two-month period could optionally be provided by prospective study participants. Before DNA extraction, blood samples from the prospective study were shipped at room temperature or frozen.

The data were taken from a study of blood T cell repertoires in COVID-19 (TCRdb year 2020). At the level of the whole study: Collaborator samples came from the United States, Italy and Spain and covered acute and convalescent phases of COVID-19. The prospective study material was composed of cDNA or gDNA derived from T cells, B-cell-depleted T cells, or PBMCs. Deeply sampled blood TCRbeta repertoires from subjects exposed to, actively infected with, or recovered from COVID-19 were included in the dataset. The repertoires were made available in a free public database intended to serve as a resource for research on the immune response to SARS-CoV-2. Samples came from the ongoing ImmuneRACE study (first 160 participants) plus 1,254 subjects from 6 global collaborators. Sample metadata almost always included a de-identified subject ID, COVID-19 status, age in years and sex. Where HLA class I and class II types were available, the types were taken from metadata supplied by the sample provider, not from assay-based typing.

What the work shows at the level of the full study, not this receptor alone: Clinical and demographic metadata were provided uncurated, with the amount varying by source and participant.

The immunoSEQ Assay, a bias-controlled multiplex PCR, was used to amplify TCRbeta CDR3 regions from genomic DNA. The original pipeline was this. The number of nucleated cells in each sample was estimated from the amplification of reference gene primers within the assay. Sequence reads were collapsed and filtered to measure the absolute abundance of every unique TCRbeta CDR3 rearrangement. For each sample, productive Simpson clonality was calculated as the square root of Simpson's diversity index over productive rearrangements. TCRdb retrieved this table from immuneACCESS and kept in-frame rearrangements only. Not all clones are present; in checked studies, unresolved V genes account for under half, and no reason is known for the remainder. The V and J calls and clone size come from that table; D and trimming were worked out from the DNA. The sample table shows about 430,000 clones, and 75% to 90% are seen once. Around 1.1% of the sample comes from the top ten.

The specimen sequenced was PBMCs or T cells enriched from blood (not recorded which). This receptor was taken from a man aged 30-40 years who had recovered from COVID-19.

CDR3 reads: CASSERGGVDTQYF. The nucleotides read TGTGCCAGCAGTGAGCGCGGGGGAGTTGATACGCAGTATTTT. The chain is encoded by TRBV2 joined to TRBJ2-3, with TRBD2 identical over 7 junction bases. V is cut back by 3 bases and J by 6 bases, with 6 bases in the junction unmatched. According to the germline V gene, CDR1 reads SNHLY and CDR2 reads FYNNEI. The CDR3 sequence holds 14 residues, the cysteine and phenylalanine included. Solely the CDR3 DNA is kept, with 42 bases framed from the first base.